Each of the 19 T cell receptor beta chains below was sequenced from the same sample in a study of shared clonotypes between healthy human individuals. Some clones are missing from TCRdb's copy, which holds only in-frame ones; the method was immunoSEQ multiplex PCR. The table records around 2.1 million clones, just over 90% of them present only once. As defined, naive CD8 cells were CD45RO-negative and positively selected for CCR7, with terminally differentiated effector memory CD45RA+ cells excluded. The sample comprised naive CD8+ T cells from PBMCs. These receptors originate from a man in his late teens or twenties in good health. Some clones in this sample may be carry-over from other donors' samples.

The CDR3 is CASSIRDSARYEQYF. DNA of the CDR3: TGTGCCAGTAGTATCCGGGACAGCGCTCGCTACGAGCAGTACTTC. The J gene is TRBJ2-7, the V gene TRBV19; 7 positions match TRBD1. Germline CDR1 reads LNHDA; CDR2 reads SQIVND (reference sequence). Trimming took 3 bases from V and 3 from J; bases not matched to a gene: 8. This CDR3 is 15 amino acids long. Looking up the rest from reference TRBV19 and TRBJ2-7 gives the full variable domain: DGGITQSPKYLFRKEGQNVTLSCEQNLNHDAMYWYRQDPGQGLRLIYYSQIVNDFQKGDIAEGYSVSREKKESFPLTVTSAQKNPTAFYLCASSIRDSARYEQYFGPGTRLTVT.

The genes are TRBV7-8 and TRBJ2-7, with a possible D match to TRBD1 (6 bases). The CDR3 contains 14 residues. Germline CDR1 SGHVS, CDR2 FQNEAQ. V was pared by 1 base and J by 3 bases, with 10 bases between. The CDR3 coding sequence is TGTGCCAGCAGCTTAGACCCACAGGGCTACGAGCAGTACTTC. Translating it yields CASSLDPQGYEQYF.

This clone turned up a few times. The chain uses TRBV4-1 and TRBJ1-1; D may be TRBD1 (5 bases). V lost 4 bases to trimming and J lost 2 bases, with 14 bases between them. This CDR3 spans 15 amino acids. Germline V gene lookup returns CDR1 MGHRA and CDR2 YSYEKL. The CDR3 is CASSPEPGQNTEAFF. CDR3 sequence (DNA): TGCGCCAGCAGCCCCGAGCCGGGGCAAAACACTGAAGCTTTCTTT.

CDR3 sequence reads: CASSPTSSYEQYF. The CDR3 DNA is TGTGCCAGCAGCCCGACTAGTTCCTACGAGCAGTACTTC. The rearrangement uses TRBV11-2 and TRBJ2-7, with D perhaps TRBD2 (6 bases). The CDR3 is made up of 13 amino acids. Germline-derived CDR1 and CDR2 are SGHAT and FQNNGV. V lost 5 bases and J 1 base, leaving 9 bases between the germline ends.

CDR3 protein: CASSLRTGGPANEQFF. CDR3 sequence (DNA): TGTGCCAGCAGCCTAAGAACGGGAGGGCCGGCGAATGAGCAGTTCTTC. The rearrangement joins TRBV9 to TRBJ2-1, with 8 bases aligning to TRBD2. The V gene end was trimmed by 4 bases and the J gene end by 7 bases; junction bases not matched to a gene: 13. Germline V CDR1 and CDR2: SGDLS, YYNGEE. The CDR3 sequence is 16 residues long. The variable domain in full, with the rest retrieved from reference TRBV9 and TRBJ2-1, is DSGVTQTPKHLITATGQRVTLRCSPRSGDLSVYWYQQSLDQGLQFLIQYYNGEERAKGNILERFSAQQFPDLHSELNLSSLELGDSALYFCASSLRTGGPANEQFFGPGTRLTVL.

CDR3 loop: CASSEGSGTTYEQYF. In nucleotides, the CDR3 is TGTGCCAGCAGCGAGGGGAGCGGAACAACCTACGAGCAGTACTTC. V gene TRBV7-2 combines with J gene TRBJ2-7, with D perhaps given as TRBD1 or TRBD2 (5 bases each). Trimming stripped 5 bases from V and 2 bases from J, with 16 bases between. CDR1 and CDR2 (germline): SGHTA, FQGNSA. The CDR3 consists of 15 residues.

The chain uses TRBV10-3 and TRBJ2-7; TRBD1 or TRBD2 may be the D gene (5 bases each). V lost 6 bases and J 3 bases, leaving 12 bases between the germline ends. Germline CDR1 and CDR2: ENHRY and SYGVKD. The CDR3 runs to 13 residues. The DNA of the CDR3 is TGTGCCATCAGAGGGACGGCAAACTACGAGCAGTACTTC. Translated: CAIRGTANYEQYF.

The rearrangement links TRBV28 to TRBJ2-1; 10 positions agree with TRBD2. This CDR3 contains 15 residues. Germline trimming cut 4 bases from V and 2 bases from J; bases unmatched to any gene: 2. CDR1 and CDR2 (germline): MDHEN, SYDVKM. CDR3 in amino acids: CASSSAGGAYNEQFF. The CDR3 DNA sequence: TGTGCCAGCAGTTCAGCGGGAGGGGCCTACAATGAGCAGTTCTTC.

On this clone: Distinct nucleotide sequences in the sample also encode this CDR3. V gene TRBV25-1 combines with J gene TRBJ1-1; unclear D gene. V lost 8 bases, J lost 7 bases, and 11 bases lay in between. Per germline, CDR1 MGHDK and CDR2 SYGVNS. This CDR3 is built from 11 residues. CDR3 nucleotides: TGTGCCAGCTCCGAAACAGATGAAGCTTTCTTT. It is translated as CASSETDEAFF.

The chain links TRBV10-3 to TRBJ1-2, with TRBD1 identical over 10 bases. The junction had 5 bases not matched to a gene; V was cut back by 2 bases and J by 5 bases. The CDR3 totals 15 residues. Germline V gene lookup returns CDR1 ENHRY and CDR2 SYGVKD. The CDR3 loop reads CAISEGDRGDYGYTF. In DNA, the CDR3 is TGTGCCATCAGTGAGGGGGACAGGGGCGATTATGGCTACACCTTC.

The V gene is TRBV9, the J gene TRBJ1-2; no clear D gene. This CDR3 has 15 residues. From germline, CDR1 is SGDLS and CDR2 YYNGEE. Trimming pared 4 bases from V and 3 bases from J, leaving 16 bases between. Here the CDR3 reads CASSPVRGLDYGYTF. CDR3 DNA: TGTGCCAGCAGCCCAGTGCGGGGTCTCGACTATGGCTACACCTTC. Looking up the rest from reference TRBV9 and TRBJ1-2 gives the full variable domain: DSGVTQTPKHLITATGQRVTLRCSPRSGDLSVYWYQQSLDQGLQFLIQYYNGEERAKGNILERFSAQQFPDLHSELNLSSLELGDSALYFCASSPVRGLDYGYTFGSGTRLTVV.

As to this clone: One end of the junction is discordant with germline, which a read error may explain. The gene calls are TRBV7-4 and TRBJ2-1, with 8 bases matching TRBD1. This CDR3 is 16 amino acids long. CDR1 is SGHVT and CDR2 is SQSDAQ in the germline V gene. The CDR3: CASSRTGISSYNKQFF. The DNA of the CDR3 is TGTGCCAGCAGCCGGACAGGGATAAGCTCCTACAATAAGCAGTTCTTC.

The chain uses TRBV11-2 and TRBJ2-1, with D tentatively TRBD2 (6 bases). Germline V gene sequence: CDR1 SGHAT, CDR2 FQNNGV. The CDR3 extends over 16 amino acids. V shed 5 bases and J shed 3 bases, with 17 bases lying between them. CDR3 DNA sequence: TGTGCCAGCAGCCCCTCTTCGGACTATCGCTACAATGAGCAGTTCTTC. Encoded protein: CASSPSSDYRYNEQFF.

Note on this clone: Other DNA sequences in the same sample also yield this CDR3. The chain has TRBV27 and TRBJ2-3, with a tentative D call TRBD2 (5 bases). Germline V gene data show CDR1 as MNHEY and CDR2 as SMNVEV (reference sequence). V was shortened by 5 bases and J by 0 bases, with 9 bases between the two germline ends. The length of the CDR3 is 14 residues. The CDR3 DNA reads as TGTGCCAGCAGTCCATGGACTAGCACAGATACGCAGTATTTT. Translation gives CASSPWTSTDTQYF.

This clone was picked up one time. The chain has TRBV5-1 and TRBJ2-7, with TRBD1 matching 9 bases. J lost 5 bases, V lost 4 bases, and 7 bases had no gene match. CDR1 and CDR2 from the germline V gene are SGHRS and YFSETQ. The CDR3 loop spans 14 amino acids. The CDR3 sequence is CASSPGTGYDEQYF. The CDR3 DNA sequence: TGCGCCAGCAGCCCAGGGACAGGGTACGACGAGCAGTACTTC.

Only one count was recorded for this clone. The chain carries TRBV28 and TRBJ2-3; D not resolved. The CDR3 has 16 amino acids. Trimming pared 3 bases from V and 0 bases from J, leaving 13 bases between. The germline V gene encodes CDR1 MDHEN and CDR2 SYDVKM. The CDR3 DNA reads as TGTGCCAGCAGTTTTGTCAGGCCCGCTAGCACAGATACGCAGTATTTT. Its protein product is CASSFVRPASTDTQYF.

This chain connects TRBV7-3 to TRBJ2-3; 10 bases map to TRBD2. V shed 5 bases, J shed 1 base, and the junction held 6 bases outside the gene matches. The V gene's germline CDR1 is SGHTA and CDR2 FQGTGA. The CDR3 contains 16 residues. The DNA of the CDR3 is TGTGCCAGCAGCACGCTAGCGGGAGAAGGCACAGATACGCAGTATTTT. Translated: CASSTLAGEGTDTQYF.

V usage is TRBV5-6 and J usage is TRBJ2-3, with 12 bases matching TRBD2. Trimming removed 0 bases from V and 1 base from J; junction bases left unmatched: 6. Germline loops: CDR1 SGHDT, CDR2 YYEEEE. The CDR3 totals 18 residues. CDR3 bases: TGTGCCAGCAGCTTGGCACTAGCGGGAGGTGGTGGCACAGATACGCAGTATTTT. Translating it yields CASSLALAGGGGTDTQYF.

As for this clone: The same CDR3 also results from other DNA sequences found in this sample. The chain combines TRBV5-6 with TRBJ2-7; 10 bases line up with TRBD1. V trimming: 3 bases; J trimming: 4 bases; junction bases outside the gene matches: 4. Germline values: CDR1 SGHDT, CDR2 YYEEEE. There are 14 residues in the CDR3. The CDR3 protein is CASSWDRGTYEQYF. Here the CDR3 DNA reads TGTGCCAGCAGCTGGGACAGGGGCACTTACGAGCAGTACTTC.